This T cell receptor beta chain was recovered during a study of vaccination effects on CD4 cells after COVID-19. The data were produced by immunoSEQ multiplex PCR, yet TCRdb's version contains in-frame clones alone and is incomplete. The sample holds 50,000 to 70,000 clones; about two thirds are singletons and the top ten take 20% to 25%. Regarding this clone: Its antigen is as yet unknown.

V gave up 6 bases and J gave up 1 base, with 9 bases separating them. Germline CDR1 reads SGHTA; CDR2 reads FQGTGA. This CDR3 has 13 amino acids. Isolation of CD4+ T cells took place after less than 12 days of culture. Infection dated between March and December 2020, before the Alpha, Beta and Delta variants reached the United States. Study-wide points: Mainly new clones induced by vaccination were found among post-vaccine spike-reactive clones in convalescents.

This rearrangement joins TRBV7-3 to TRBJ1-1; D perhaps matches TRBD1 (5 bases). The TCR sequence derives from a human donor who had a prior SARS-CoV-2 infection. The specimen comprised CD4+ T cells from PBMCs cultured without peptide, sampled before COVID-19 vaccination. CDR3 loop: CASSRQQNTEAFF. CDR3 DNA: TGTGCCAGCAGTCGACAGCAGAACACTGAAGCTTTCTTT.